This T cell receptor (beta chain) was captured in a study of T cell responses to AZD1222 COVID-19 vaccine. Germline lookup yields CDR1 MGHRA and CDR2 YSYEKL. The CDR3 loop spans 17 amino acids. With V trimmed by 1 base and J by 7 bases, 8 bases remained unmatched. TCRdb's copy holds only in-frame clones and misses some; the assay was immunoSEQ multiplex PCR. The repertoire includes around 100,000 clones, 88% of them detected once, and roughly 6.7% sits in the top ten. Sequencing was performed on peripheral blood, taken 28 days after the second AZD1222 dose. This TCR was recovered from an adult who received the AZD1222 COVID-19 vaccine. The chain carries TRBV4-1 and TRBJ2-1; 12 nucleotides match TRBD2. For the CDR3, the DNA is TGCGCCAGCAGCCAAGGACCTCTAGCGGGGGGGCAAAATGAGCAGTTCTTC. Translating it yields CASSQGPLAGGQNEQFF.